The following is a T cell receptor beta chain sequence with its context. These data originate in a study of shared clonotypes between healthy human individuals. CDR3 length equals 13 residues. Trimming took 11 bases from V and 3 from J; bases not matched to a gene: 8. The V gene's germline CDR1 is MGHDK and CDR2 SYGVNS. Using immunoSEQ multiplex PCR, the repertoire was profiled, and TCRdb retains in-frame clones only, with some absent. Of about 330,000 clones listed, more than 75% were seen once; the top ten hold about a sixth. Material: memory CD8+ T cells sorted from blood. Subset in this sample: CD45RO+ cells pooled with CCR7-negative TemRA cells. The source is a man aged 18-30 years in good health. V usage is TRBV25-1 and J usage is TRBJ2-5; 8 nucleotides match TRBD1. The chain's CDR3 is CARGRTGKETQYF. Here the CDR3 DNA reads TGTGCCCGCGGAAGGACAGGGAAAGAGACCCAGTACTTC.